The sequence of this T cell receptor beta chain was determined in a study of OX40 agonist ivuxolimab in advanced cancers. Study background: Males comprised approximately 84% of the group, whose mean age was roughly 60 years (range 23 to 79). Partial responses were observed in three patients, of whom one had hepatocellular carcinoma and two had cutaneous melanoma.

There are 14 residues in the CDR3. The V gene's germline CDR1 is MDHEN and CDR2 SYDVKM. Assay: immunoSEQ multiplex PCR; the TCRdb copy retains only in-frame clones and omits some. The table lists 40,000 to 50,000 clones, around four fifths of them singletons, with under 3.5% in the top ten. It was autoimmune disease history or systemic immunosuppression that excluded patients. The receptor was isolated from an adult with an advanced solid tumor such as melanoma, head and neck, liver or kidney cancer. The specimen comprised CD4+ or CD8+ T cells sorted from blood, sampled in a trial of the OX40 agonist ivuxolimab. The gene calls are TRBV28 and TRBJ2-7; no definite D call. The CDR3 loop reads CASVAEAGFYEQYF. CDR3 sequence (DNA): TGTGCTTCCGTGGCTGAGGCCGGGTTTTACGAGCAGTACTTC.